The 25 T cell receptor beta chains listed next were all sequenced from one sample in a study of OX40 agonist ivuxolimab in advanced cancers. Profiled with immunoSEQ multiplex PCR; TCRdb holds only in-frame clones, not every one. The data show approximately 86,000 clones, around 84% seen once. The sequenced sample was CD4+ or CD8+ T cells sorted from blood, obtained in a trial of the OX40 agonist ivuxolimab. These receptors were taken from an adult with an advanced solid tumor such as melanoma, head and neck, liver or kidney cancer.

CDR3 nucleotide sequence: TGTGCCAGCAGCCAAGATCAGGGGAACACTGAAGCTTTCTTT. This gives the protein CASSQDQGNTEAFF. The V call is TRBV14, the J call TRBJ1-1; D might be TRBD1 (5 bases). The V end lost 0 bases, the J end lost 1 base, and 6 bases lay between the germline ends. Germline loops: CDR1 SGHDN, CDR2 FVKESK. The CDR3 totals 14 residues.

This rearrangement joins TRBV9 to TRBJ2-7; maybe TRBD1 (5 bases). This CDR3 contains 16 residues. Per germline, CDR1 SGDLS and CDR2 YYNGEE. The V end was cut by 4 bases, the J end by 1 base, with 18 bases between. CDR3 protein: CASSPGLASFSYEQYF. In DNA form, the CDR3 reads TGTGCCAGCAGCCCAGGGTTGGCGAGCTTTTCCTACGAGCAGTACTTC.

V is TRBV7-9 and J is TRBJ1-5; maybe TRBD1 (5 bases). This CDR3 is 15 amino acids long. V dropped 5 bases and J dropped 1 base, with 12 bases sitting between them. The germline V gene encodes CDR1 SEHNR and CDR2 FQNEAQ (reference sequence). The CDR3, as DNA: TGTGCCAGCAGCCCCGGGACGACGAGCAATCAGCCCCAGCATTTT. Its protein is CASSPGTTSNQPQHF.

This chain connects TRBV7-9 to TRBJ1-2; D gene uncertain. The CDR3 runs to 10 residues. V was pared by 3 bases and J by 10 bases, with 6 bases between. Germline values: CDR1 SEHNR, CDR2 FQNEAQ (reference sequence). DNA of the CDR3: TGTGCCAGCAGCTTCGAACTCTACACCTTC. Amino acids: CASSFELYTF.

The count of this clone is one. The V call is TRBV27, the J call TRBJ1-2; D might be TRBD1 (5 bases). Germline-derived CDR1 and CDR2 are MNHEY and SMNVEV (reference sequence). The CDR3 loop spans 14 amino acids. Trimming shortened V by 5 bases and J by 1 base, and 11 bases separated the two germline ends. The CDR3 here is CASSRFDSNYGYTF. In DNA, the CDR3 is TGTGCCAGCAGTCGTTTCGACAGTAACTATGGCTACACCTTC.

The gene calls are TRBV20-1 and TRBJ1-2, with D unresolved. Per germline, CDR1 DFQATT and CDR2 SNEGSKA (reference sequence). The germline V and J ends were trimmed by 4 bases and 3 bases, with 6 bases remaining between them. This CDR3 spans 11 amino acids. The CDR3, as DNA: TGCAGTGCTACGCCCGACTATGGCTACACCTTC. The encoded protein is CSATPDYGYTF.

The genes are TRBV30 and TRBJ2-1, with D perhaps matching TRBD2 (5 bases). Germline loops: CDR1 GTSNPN, CDR2 SVGIG (reference sequence). Trimming stripped 2 bases from V and 8 bases from J, with 16 bases between. The CDR3 runs 14 residues. DNA for the CDR3: TGTGCCTGGAGTAGGAACAGCGGTAGGGATGAGCAGTTCTTC. Residues: CAWSRNSGRDEQFF.

The chain recombines TRBV30 with TRBJ2-1; D is perhaps TRBD1 (6 bases). The CDR3 contains 15 residues. Germline assignment: CDR1 GTSNPN and CDR2 SVGIG (reference sequence). Deletions cut 3 bases from V and 0 bases from J, with 12 bases between. This chain's CDR3 is CAWSRGQSSYNEQFF. Written as DNA, the CDR3 is TGTGCCTGGAGCCGAGGACAGAGCTCCTACAATGAGCAGTTCTTC.

The chain uses TRBV11-3 and TRBJ2-1; 11 positions agree with TRBD2. CDR3 size: 17 residues. Germline V CDR1 and CDR2: SGHNT, YENEEA. After removal of 5 bases from V and 6 bases from J, the junction contained 12 bases not matched to a gene. For the CDR3, the DNA is TGTGCCAGCAGCGAAGGACTAGCGGGCCGCTACCTCAATGAGCAGTTCTTC. Translation: CASSEGLAGRYLNEQFF. The variable domain in full, with the rest retrieved from reference TRBV11-3 and TRBJ2-1, is EAGVVQSPRYKIIEKKQPVAFWCNPISGHNTLYWYLQNLGQGPELLIRYENEEAVDDSQLPKDRFSAERLKGVDSTLKIQPAELGDSAVYLCASSEGLAGRYLNEQFFGPGTRLTVL.

The chain links TRBV19 to TRBJ2-6; tentative D call: TRBD1 (6 bases). Trimming took 5 bases from V and 0 from J, leaving 17 bases between them. Germline CDR1 reads LNHDA; CDR2 reads SQIVND (reference sequence). The CDR3 is made up of 18 amino acids. The CDR3 bases are TGTGCCAGTAGTGCTGGACGGGGACACCTCTCTGGGGCCAACGTCCTGACTTTC. It is translated as CASSAGRGHLSGANVLTF. Complete variable domain (other parts from reference TRBV19 and TRBJ2-6): DGGITQSPKYLFRKEGQNVTLSCEQNLNHDAMYWYRQDPGQGLRLIYYSQIVNDFQKGDIAEGYSVSREKKESFPLTVTSAQKNPTAFYLCASSAGRGHLSGANVLTFGAGSRLTVL.

The chain uses TRBV6-5 and TRBJ2-7, with TRBD1 matching over 9 bases. CDR3 length: 15 residues. Trimming at V came to 2 bases and at J to 6 bases, leaving 8 bases not matched to a gene. Per germline, CDR1 MNHEY and CDR2 SVGAGI. The chain's CDR3 is CASSYEGTGWSEQYF. The CDR3 coding sequence is TGTGCCAGCAGTTACGAGGGGACAGGGTGGAGCGAGCAGTACTTC.

This sequence joins TRBV5-6 and TRBJ2-5; 9 bases are shared with TRBD1. The DNA matches TRBJ2-7 better at its end, which makes the J call doubtful. The CDR3 sequence is 16 residues long. Germline CDR1 is SGHDT and CDR2 is YYEEEE. CDR3 in DNA: TGTGCCAGCAGCTATGGACAGGGGATCTTTATCTACGAGCAGTACTTC. Translation gives CASSYGQGIFIYEQYF.

The rearrangement joins TRBV29-1 to TRBJ1-2, with D hard to call. The CDR3 is 14 amino acids. The germline V gene encodes CDR1 SQVTM and CDR2 ANQGSEA. The V and J ends lost 6 bases and 0 bases respectively, with 14 bases between them. The CDR3 nucleotides are TGCAGCGTCGACTCAACGGCTACTAACTATGGCTACACCTTC. Its translation: CSVDSTATNYGYTF.

The chain is built from TRBV19 and TRBJ1-1, with TRBD1 matching 11 bases. The V and J ends lost 6 bases and 9 bases, in that order; junction bases with no gene match: 12. Germline V gives CDR1 LNHDA, CDR2 SQIVND (reference sequence). The CDR3 contains 15 residues. CDR3 nucleotides: TGTGCCAGTAGCCAATTCGGACAGGGGGCGGATAAAGCTTTCTTT. It specifies CASSQFGQGADKAFF.

This chain uses TRBV19 with TRBJ2-3; D is unclear. CDR1 and CDR2 from the germline V gene are LNHDA and SQIVND (reference sequence). V shed 6 bases and J shed 5 bases, with 6 bases lying between them. The CDR3 sequence is 11 residues long. The CDR3 loop is CASRRGDTQYF. The CDR3 bases are TGTGCCAGTAGGCGAGGAGATACGCAGTATTTT.

The chain joins TRBV14 to TRBJ1-6, with TRBD1 as a possible D gene (6 bases). Trimming left V 0 bases short and J 10 bases short, with 13 bases between. CDR3 length equals 15 residues. Germline CDR1 is SGHDN and CDR2 is FVKESK. CDR3 protein: CASSQDMGGGSPLHF. In nucleotides, the CDR3 is TGTGCCAGCAGCCAAGATATGGGGGGCGGATCACCCCTCCACTTT.

The CDR3 loop reads CASSLEGTMNTEAFF. CDR3 nucleotides: TGTGCCAGCAGCTTAGAGGGGACCATGAACACTGAAGCTTTCTTT. This chain uses TRBV7-9 with TRBJ1-1, with D possibly TRBD1 on 5 matching bases. V lost 1 base to trimming and J lost 0 bases, with 9 bases between them. This CDR3 spans 15 amino acids. Germline lookup yields CDR1 SEHNR and CDR2 FQNEAQ (reference sequence).

The chain employs TRBV29-1 and TRBJ2-2, with 9 nucleotides matching TRBD2. The junction had 12 bases not matched to a gene; V was cut back by 7 bases and J by 6 bases. CDR3 length equals 15 residues. Looked up from germline, CDR1 is SQVTM and CDR2 is ANQGSEA. The CDR3: CSDRVVSGRPGELFF. CDR3 DNA sequence: TGCAGCGACCGGGTCGTAAGCGGGAGGCCCGGGGAGCTGTTTTTT.

The chain carries TRBV20-1 and TRBJ2-1; D gene uncertain. Per germline, CDR1 DFQATT and CDR2 SNEGSKA (reference sequence). V gave up 3 bases and J gave up 5 bases, with 5 bases separating them. The CDR3 length is 11 residues. CDR3 sequence: CSARTNNEQFF. DNA of the CDR3: TGCAGTGCTAGGACCAACAATGAGCAGTTCTTC.

The chain joins TRBV19 to TRBJ2-2; 11 nucleotides agree with TRBD2. This CDR3 region has 16 residues. Trimming removed 5 bases from V and 6 bases from J; junction bases left unmatched: 8. Germline V gives CDR1 LNHDA, CDR2 SQIVND (reference sequence). CDR3 residues: CASSVTSGSMPGELFF. CDR3 bases: TGTGCCAGTAGTGTTACTAGCGGGAGTATGCCCGGGGAGCTGTTTTTT.

This rearrangement joins TRBV7-9 to TRBJ1-1; no reliable D call. CDR1 is SEHNR, CDR2 FQNEAQ, per germline (reference sequence). This CDR3 region has 13 residues. V was clipped by 5 bases and J by 1 base, with 8 bases between them. The CDR3 is CASSLEPNTEAFF. CDR3 sequence (DNA): TGTGCCAGCAGCCTCGAACCGAACACTGAAGCTTTCTTT.

This chain connects TRBV2 to TRBJ1-5; tentatively, D is TRBD1 (6 bases). Trimming removed 4 bases from V and 9 bases from J, with 13 bases in between. CDR3 length equals 13 residues. Germline CDR1 and CDR2: SNHLY and FYNNEI. CDR3 nucleotide sequence: TGTGCCAGCAGTGGGACAGCCGTTTCGCCCCAGCATTTT. Amino acids: CASSGTAVSPQHF.

The V and J genes are TRBV6-6 and TRBJ1-2, with D possibly TRBD1 on 6 matching bases. Trimming removed 3 bases from V and 5 bases from J, with 13 bases in between. Germline loops: CDR1 MNHNY, CDR2 SVGAGI (reference sequence). CDR3 length: 14 amino acids. The CDR3 nucleotides read TGTGCCAGCAGTTATAAGACAGGCATTTATGGCTACACCTTC. This sequence encodes CASSYKTGIYGYTF.

The chain recombines TRBV7-2 with TRBJ1-1; D gene ambiguous. Germline V gene sequence: CDR1 SGHTA, CDR2 FQGNSA. V dropped 0 bases and J dropped 5 bases, with 13 bases sitting between them. This CDR3 region has 15 residues. The DNA of the CDR3 is TGTGCCAGCAGCTTAGCCCTTGCGGGTAGAACTGAAGCTTTCTTT. Amino acid sequence: CASSLALAGRTEAFF. The entire variable domain, with the rest obtained from reference TRBV7-2 and TRBJ1-1, is as follows: GAGVSQSPSNKVTEKGKDVELRCDPISGHTALYWYRQSLGQGLEFLIYFQGNSAPDKSGLPSDRFSAERTGGSVSTLTIQRTQQEDSAVYLCASSLALAGRTEAFFGQGTRLTVV.

This clone was observed a few times. V is TRBV21-1 and J is TRBJ1-5; whether TRBD1, the table's D call, matches the DNA was not checked. TRBV21-1 is designated a pseudogene. There are 20 residues in the CDR3. CDR3 coding DNA: TGTGCCAGCAGCAAAGGTCAGGAGGTTACAGGGGAAGTGGGCTGCCAGCCCCAGCATTTT. Amino acid sequence: CASSKGQEVTGEVGCQPQHF.